This T cell receptor (beta chain) was identified during a study of shared clonotypes between healthy human individuals. Looking at the study overall: Plates per donor: three CD4 naive, three CD4 memory, two CD8 naive, one CD8 memory.

Using immunoSEQ multiplex PCR, the repertoire was profiled, and TCRdb retains in-frame clones only, with some absent. Of millions of clones listed, 95% were seen once; the top ten hold 0.1% to 0.15%. The germline V gene has CDR1 DFQATT and CDR2 SNEGSKA (reference sequence). The CDR3 contains 11 residues. V was shortened by 4 bases and J by 5 bases, with 8 bases between the two germline ends. The source material was naive CD4+ T cells sorted from blood. Regarding subset: CD45RA+ positively selected. The origin of this receptor is a man aged 18 to 29 in good health. The chain couples TRBV20-1 to TRBJ2-5; the D is unclear. DNA of the CDR3: TGCAGTGCTACGCACTTGGAGACCCAGTACTTC. Residues: CSATHLETQYF.